This is a list of T cell receptor beta chains from one sample in a study of identical twins. MiXCR was run by TCRdb on the 5' RACE reads, yielding one entry per CDR3 protein. The profile shows about 200,000 distinct CDR3 sequences, more than 6.5% of them singletons. These sequences were also reported in another study, on yellow fever vaccine responses in identical twins.

The specimen was memory (CD45RO+) T cells sorted from blood. The receptors were gathered from a young woman in good health. The CDR3 runs from the conserved cysteine through the conserved F or W. The D gene is left open where the match is weak. The size field is filled for only some rows; it gives once, few, many or a size class.

V gene: TRBV18
clone size: few
J gene: TRBJ1-1
D gene: TRBD1
CDR3 protein: CASSPTGGTAFF
CDR3 DNA: TGTGCCAGCTCACCAACAGGGGGGACAGCTTTCTTT

V gene: TRBV28
clone size: NA
J gene: TRBJ2-5
D gene: TRBD1
CDR3 protein: CASSGRTGLETQYF
CDR3 DNA: TGTGCCAGCAGTGGGAGGACAGGGCTGGAGACCCAGTACTTC

V gene: TRBV5-6
clone size: many
J gene: TRBJ1-4
D gene: NA
CDR3 protein: CASSLTGTNEKLFF
CDR3 DNA: TGTGCCAGCAGCTTGACAGGCACTAATGAAAAACTGTTTTTT

V gene: TRBV7-9
clone size: few
J gene: TRBJ2-2
D gene: NA
CDR3 protein: CASSPNRAIYTGELFF
CDR3 DNA: TGTGCCAGCAGCCCTAACCGGGCTATATACACCGGGGAGCTGTTTTTT

V gene: TRBV30
clone size: NA
J gene: TRBJ2-3
D gene: NA
CDR3 protein: CAWSGERGGRTDTQYF
CDR3 DNA: TGTGCCTGGAGTGGGGAACGTGGGGGGCGGACAGATACGCAGTATTTT

V gene: TRBV7-8
clone size: many
J gene: TRBJ2-1
D gene: NA
CDR3 protein: CASSLVGGASYNEQFF
CDR3 DNA: TGTGCCAGCAGCTTAGTCGGGGGAGCCTCCTACAATGAGCAGTTCTTC

V gene: TRBV11-2
clone size: many
J gene: TRBJ2-3
D gene: NA
CDR3 protein: CASSLDRGGTDTQYF
CDR3 DNA: TGTGCCAGCAGCTTAGACAGGGGTGGCACAGATACGCAGTATTTT

V gene: TRBV7-3
clone size: many
J gene: TRBJ2-3
D gene: NA
CDR3 protein: CASSLDGGIIPQYF
CDR3 DNA: TGTGCCAGCAGCTTAGATGGGGGGATCATCCCGCAGTATTTT

V gene: TRBV11-3
clone size: NA
J gene: TRBJ1-1
D gene: NA
CDR3 protein: CASSLSPYTEAFF
CDR3 DNA: TGTGCCAGCAGCTTATCCCCATACACTGAAGCTTTCTTT

V gene: TRBV12-3/TRBV12-4
clone size: NA
J gene: TRBJ2-7
D gene: NA
CDR3 protein: CASSLGPGLEQYF
CDR3 DNA: TGTGCCAGCAGTTTGGGTCCGGGACTCGAGCAGTACTTC

V gene: TRBV2
clone size: many
J gene: TRBJ2-5
D gene: TRBD2
CDR3 protein: CASTKTSGGKETQYF
CDR3 DNA: TGTGCCAGCACGAAGACTAGCGGGGGGAAAGAGACCCAGTACTTC

V gene: TRBV5-1
clone size: many
J gene: TRBJ2-2
D gene: NA
CDR3 protein: CASSLLGPPTGELFF
CDR3 DNA: TGCGCCAGCAGCTTGCTGGGACCACCCACCGGGGAGCTGTTTTTT

V gene: TRBV20-1
clone size: NA
J gene: TRBJ1-2
D gene: NA
CDR3 protein: CSAREARGRVGGYTF
CDR3 DNA: TGCAGTGCTAGAGAAGCCAGGGGAAGAGTAGGGGGCTACACCTTC

V gene: TRBV27
clone size: few
J gene: TRBJ1-5
D gene: NA
CDR3 protein: CASSLSRQNSNQPQHF
CDR3 DNA: TGTGCCAGCAGTTTATCCCGCCAGAATAGCAATCAGCCCCAGCATTTT

V gene: TRBV7-3
clone size: NA
J gene: TRBJ2-1
D gene: TRBD2
CDR3 protein: CASSHRGLAGGSNYNEQFF
CDR3 DNA: TGTGCCAGCAGCCATCGGGGACTAGCGGGGGGGTCGAACTACAATGAGCAGTTCTTC

V gene: TRBV7-9
clone size: many
J gene: TRBJ1-6
D gene: TRBD1
CDR3 protein: CASSLVWGQDNSPLHF
CDR3 DNA: TGTGCCAGCAGCTTAGTTTGGGGACAGGACAATTCACCCCTCCACTTT

V gene: TRBV3-1
clone size: NA
J gene: TRBJ2-5
D gene: TRBD2
CDR3 protein: CASSQSGTSGGIKETQYF
CDR3 DNA: TGTGCCAGCAGCCAATCCGGGACTAGCGGGGGGATTAAAGAGACCCAGTACTTC

V gene: TRBV6-2/TRBV6-3
clone size: NA
J gene: TRBJ2-3
D gene: NA
CDR3 protein: CASSKWTSSTDTQYF
CDR3 DNA: TGTGCCAGCAGTAAATGGACTTCTAGCACAGATACGCAGTATTTT

V gene: TRBV14
clone size: NA
J gene: TRBJ2-1
D gene: TRBD2
CDR3 protein: CASSQVRTSGSYNEQFF
CDR3 DNA: TGTGCCAGCAGCCAAGTCAGAACTAGCGGGAGCTACAATGAGCAGTTCTTC

V gene: TRBV20-1
clone size: many
J gene: TRBJ2-1
D gene: TRBD1
CDR3 protein: CSAPDRGGDEQFF
CDR3 DNA: TGCAGTGCTCCGGACAGGGGAGGTGATGAGCAGTTCTTC

V gene: TRBV12-3/TRBV12-4
clone size: few
J gene: TRBJ2-1
D gene: NA
CDR3 protein: CASSSIGRGEQFF
CDR3 DNA: TGTGCCAGCAGTTCCATAGGGCGAGGTGAGCAGTTCTTC

V gene: TRBV3-1
clone size: NA
J gene: TRBJ2-7
D gene: TRBD1
CDR3 protein: CASSADRGLTYEQYF
CDR3 DNA: TGTGCCAGCAGTGCCGACAGGGGGCTTACCTACGAGCAGTACTTC

V gene: TRBV25-1
clone size: many
J gene: TRBJ2-3
D gene: TRBD1
CDR3 protein: CASSDRDRATDTQYF
CDR3 DNA: TGTGCCAGCAGTGACCGGGACAGGGCCACAGATACGCAGTATTTT

V gene: TRBV7-7
clone size: NA
J gene: TRBJ2-2
D gene: NA
CDR3 protein: CASSLYENTGELFF
CDR3 DNA: TGTGCTAGCAGCCTCTATGAGAACACCGGGGAGCTGTTTTTT

V gene: TRBV7-6
clone size: NA
J gene: TRBJ2-5
D gene: TRBD1
CDR3 protein: CASSLGAGGETQYF
CDR3 DNA: TGTGCCAGCAGCTTAGGGGCAGGGGGCGAGACCCAGTACTTC

V gene: TRBV11-2
clone size: many
J gene: TRBJ2-7
D gene: TRBD1
CDR3 protein: CASSLVVGTGSYEQYF
CDR3 DNA: TGTGCCAGCAGCTTAGTTGTCGGGACAGGGTCCTACGAGCAGTACTTC

V gene: TRBV5-1
clone size: few
J gene: TRBJ2-2
D gene: TRBD1
CDR3 protein: CASRPDRVAGELFF
CDR3 DNA: TGCGCCAGCAGACCTGACAGGGTCGCCGGGGAGCTGTTTTTT

V gene: TRBV4-1
clone size: many
J gene: TRBJ1-3
D gene: NA
CDR3 protein: CASSQVVGQRSGNTIYF
CDR3 DNA: TGCGCCAGCAGCCAAGTCGTTGGGCAACGCTCTGGAAACACCATATATTTT

V gene: TRBV7-3
clone size: NA
J gene: TRBJ2-7
D gene: NA
CDR3 protein: CASSLHTGNEQYF
CDR3 DNA: TGTGCCAGCAGCCTACATACAGGGAACGAGCAGTACTTC

V gene: TRBV5-1
clone size: few
J gene: TRBJ2-1
D gene: NA
CDR3 protein: CASSLDNSYNEQFF
CDR3 DNA: TGCGCCAGCAGCCTGGACAATAGCTACAATGAGCAGTTCTTC

V gene: TRBV16
clone size: many
J gene: TRBJ2-1
D gene: TRBD1
CDR3 protein: CASSLQQGASSYNEQFF
CDR3 DNA: TGTGCCAGCAGCCTCCAACAGGGGGCTAGCTCCTACAATGAGCAGTTCTTC

V gene: TRBV7-9
clone size: many
J gene: TRBJ2-5
D gene: NA
CDR3 protein: CASQGVGETQYF
CDR3 DNA: TGTGCCAGCCAGGGTGTCGGAGAGACCCAGTACTTC

V gene: TRBV2
clone size: many
J gene: TRBJ2-3
D gene: NA
CDR3 protein: CASSELEATQYF
CDR3 DNA: TGTGCCAGCAGTGAGTTAGAAGCTACGCAGTATTTT

V gene: TRBV5-1
clone size: many
J gene: TRBJ2-2
D gene: TRBD1
CDR3 protein: CASSLIQGAAGELFF
CDR3 DNA: TGCGCCAGCAGCTTGATCCAGGGGGCGGCCGGGGAGCTGTTTTTT

V gene: TRBV5-1
clone size: few
J gene: TRBJ2-5
D gene: TRBD2
CDR3 protein: CASSFLAGLKETQYF
CDR3 DNA: TGCGCCAGCAGCTTTCTAGCGGGATTGAAAGAGACCCAGTACTTC

V gene: TRBV19
clone size: NA
J gene: TRBJ2-2
D gene: NA
CDR3 protein: CASSITQGYPGELFF
CDR3 DNA: TGTGCCAGTAGTATCACTCAGGGGTACCCCGGGGAGCTGTTTTTT

V gene: TRBV29-1
clone size: many
J gene: TRBJ1-1
D gene: NA
CDR3 protein: CSVEGFNTEAFF
CDR3 DNA: TGCAGCGTTGAGGGGTTTAACACTGAAGCTTTCTTT

V gene: TRBV20-1
clone size: few
J gene: TRBJ2-4
D gene: TRBD1
CDR3 protein: CSAPRDSSKNIQYF
CDR3 DNA: TGCAGTGCGCCCCGGGACAGCTCCAAAAACATTCAGTACTTC

V gene: TRBV7-7
clone size: few
J gene: TRBJ2-5
D gene: TRBD1
CDR3 protein: CASSFSPDREETQYF
CDR3 DNA: TGTGCTAGCAGCTTTTCCCCAGACAGGGAAGAGACCCAGTACTTC

V gene: TRBV28
clone size: few
J gene: TRBJ1-1
D gene: NA
CDR3 protein: CASRRPTSGTDTEAFF
CDR3 DNA: TGTGCCAGCAGACGGCCGACCTCCGGGACCGACACTGAAGCTTTCTTT